Each of the 22 T cell receptor beta chains below was sequenced from the same sample in a study of shared clonotypes between healthy human individuals. Clones were sequenced by immunoSEQ multiplex PCR, and TCRdb holds only the in-frame ones, with some missing. Among over 300,000 clones listed, around 87% were seen once. The sample was memory CD8+ T cells sorted from blood. Subset specified: CD45RO+ cells pooled with CCR7-negative TemRA cells. All receptors come from a man between 18 and 35 years old in good health.

The gene calls are TRBV18 and TRBJ1-3; perhaps TRBD1 as D (5 bases). The CDR3 loop spans 16 amino acids. Germline V CDR1 and CDR2: KGHSH, LQKENI. V shed 1 base and J shed 2 bases, with 12 bases lying between them. The CDR3 region is CASSPLDGGTGNTIYF. The CDR3 DNA reads as TGTGCCAGCTCACCACTCGATGGGGGAACTGGAAACACCATATATTTT.

This sequence joins TRBV6-1 and TRBJ1-2, with 7 bases lining up with TRBD1. Germline V gene data show CDR1 as MNHNS and CDR2 as SASEGT. The CDR3 spans 14 residues. Trimming removed 3 bases from V and 6 bases from J; junction bases left unmatched: 7. The CDR3 region has the DNA TGTGCCAGCAGTGACAGGGGGATAATGAATGGCTACACCTTC. Amino acids: CASSDRGIMNGYTF.

This clone came up once. The chain recombines TRBV5-8 with TRBJ2-7; perhaps D is TRBD1 or TRBD2 (5 bases each). Germline CDR1 is SGHTS and CDR2 is YDEGEE. The V end lost 0 bases, the J end lost 3 bases, and 22 bases lay between the germline ends. The CDR3 is 18 residues long. CDR3 coding DNA: TGTGCCAGCAGCTTGGCCCCAGGGACCGCAGTTATTCACTACGAGCAGTACTTC. It yields the protein CASSLAPGTAVIHYEQYF.

The chain employs TRBV7-6 and TRBJ1-2; 7 bases align to TRBD1. This CDR3 is built from 15 residues. Germline loops: CDR1 SGHVS, CDR2 FNYEAQ. With V trimmed by 5 bases and J by 8 bases, 14 bases remained unmatched. The CDR3 protein is CASSLGGQGQGGYTF. DNA of the CDR3: TGTGCCAGCAGCCTAGGGGGCCAGGGACAAGGAGGCTACACCTTC.

The rearrangement uses TRBV21-1 and TRBJ1-6; the table assigns TRBD1, which was not confirmed against the DNA. TRBV21-1 is reported as a pseudogene. The length of the CDR3 is 15 residues. In DNA, the CDR3 is TGTGCCAGCATCCCAAAAAGGGGTGATAATTCACCCCTCCACTTT. Protein product: CASIPKRGDNSPLHF.

The chain combines TRBV9 with TRBJ1-6; D might be TRBD1 (5 bases). Germline-derived CDR1 and CDR2 are SGDLS and YYNGEE. V was clipped by 3 bases and J by 0 bases, with 13 bases between them. The CDR3 loop spans 17 amino acids. For the CDR3, the DNA is TGTGCCAGCAGCGCAAACAGGCAGAGCTCCTATAATTCACCCCTCCACTTT. Encoded protein: CASSANRQSSYNSPLHF.

The genes are TRBV13 and TRBJ2-2; D is uncertain. Germline CDR1 is PRHDT and CDR2 is FYEKMQ (reference sequence). The CDR3 consists of 13 residues. V was pared by 5 bases and J by 7 bases, with 11 bases between. The CDR3 protein is CASSLAPSGELFF. The CDR3 region has the DNA TGTGCCAGCAGCCTCGCGCCCAGCGGGGAGCTGTTTTTT. The variable domain in full, with the rest retrieved from reference TRBV13 and TRBJ2-2, is AAGVIQSPRHLIKEKRETATLKCYPIPRHDTVYWYQQGPGQDPQFLISFYEKMQSDKGSIPDRFSAQQFSDYHSELNMSSLELGDSALYFCASSLAPSGELFFGEGSRLTVL.

DNA for the CDR3: TGTGCCAGCAGCGTAGAGGGCAGGGACTACTATGGCTACACCTTC. Amino acid sequence: CASSVEGRDYYGYTF. The chain links TRBV9 to TRBJ1-2, with D possibly matching TRBD1 (5 bases). This CDR3 has 15 amino acids. V shed 0 bases and J shed 3 bases, with 12 bases lying between them. CDR1 is SGDLS and CDR2 is YYNGEE in the germline V gene.

The chain employs TRBV13 and TRBJ2-7; TRBD1 matches 8 bases. Unmatched junction bases numbered 3, after V lost 5 bases and J lost 0 bases. CDR1 and CDR2 from the germline V gene are PRHDT and FYEKMQ (reference sequence). The CDR3 consists of 14 residues. CDR3 loop: CASSPDRDSYEQYF. CDR3 sequence (DNA): TGTGCCAGCAGCCCGGACAGGGACTCCTACGAGCAGTACTTC.

The V gene is TRBV4-1, the J gene TRBJ1-1; maybe TRBD1 (5 bases). The ends were cut back, 8 bases at V and 1 base at J, with 17 bases in the middle. The germline V gene has CDR1 MGHRA and CDR2 YSYEKL. CDR3 length: 15 amino acids. The CDR3 region is CASARLDSPNTEAFF. The DNA for the CDR3 is TGCGCCAGCGCTAGGTTAGACAGTCCGAACACTGAAGCTTTCTTT.

This chain joins TRBV15 and TRBJ1-6; D is undetermined. V lost 1 base, J lost 7 bases, and 11 bases lay in between. Per germline, CDR1 LNHNV and CDR2 YYDKDF (reference sequence). The CDR3 spans 15 residues. Written as DNA, the CDR3 is TGTGCCACCAGCAGAGTCCACAGCATCAATTCACCCCTCCACTTT. The encoded protein is CATSRVHSINSPLHF. The entire variable domain, with the rest obtained from reference TRBV15 and TRBJ1-6, is as follows: DAMVIQNPRYQVTQFGKPVTLSCSQTLNHNVMYWYQQKSSQAPKLLFHYYDKDFNNEADTPDNFQSRRPNTSFCFLDIRSPGLGDTAMYLCATSRVHSINSPLHFGNGTRLTVT.

CDR3 coding DNA: TGTGCCAGCACGGACGGGGGGCAGGGCTACACCTTC. It encodes CASTDGGQGYTF. V and J are TRBV6-5 and TRBJ1-2; D may be TRBD1 (6 bases). This CDR3 spans 12 amino acids. In germline, CDR1 is MNHEY, CDR2 SVGAGI. V lost 7 bases and J 8 bases, leaving 14 bases between the germline ends.

The gene calls are TRBV6-5 and TRBJ1-2; 10 nucleotides match TRBD1. Trimming removed 7 bases from V and 6 bases from J; junction bases left unmatched: 11. The CDR3 extends over 15 amino acids. Per the germline V gene, CDR1 is MNHEY and CDR2 is SVGAGI. CDR3 in DNA: TGTGCCAGCACCTTTGTCGGGACAGGGGTAGATGGCTACACCTTC. This sequence encodes CASTFVGTGVDGYTF.

This chain uses TRBV6-5 with TRBJ2-3; D is unclear. The CDR3 runs to 13 residues. The germline V gene has CDR1 MNHEY and CDR2 SVGAGI. V gave up 3 bases and J gave up 5 bases, with 9 bases separating them. This CDR3 is CASSYGYQDTQYF. The CDR3 DNA sequence: TGTGCCAGCAGTTATGGGTATCAAGATACGCAGTATTTT.

The V call is TRBV7-8, the J call TRBJ2-7, with D possibly TRBD2 on 5 matching bases. Trimming took off 1 base at V and 4 bases at J, with 17 bases between the two ends. CDR1 and CDR2 from the germline V gene are SGHVS and FQNEAQ. This CDR3 has 16 residues. The CDR3 DNA sequence: TGTGCCAGCAGCTTAGACGGGGTCTTACCCCCGTACGAGCAGTACTTC. Its translation: CASSLDGVLPPYEQYF.

The table lists this clone with a count of one. The chain uses TRBV27 and TRBJ2-5; 12 bases line up with TRBD2. Germline V CDR1 and CDR2: MNHEY, SMNVEV (reference sequence). This CDR3 region has 16 residues. Unmatched junction bases numbered 9, after V lost 5 bases and J lost 5 bases. CDR3 in DNA: TGTGCCAGCAGTCCTCTAGCGGGGGGGCCTGGTGAGACCCAGTACTTC. Amino acid sequence: CASSPLAGGPGETQYF.

DNA of the CDR3: TGTGCCAGCAGCTTAGTAGGGACTGGGGCCAACGTCCTGACTTTC. Translating it yields CASSLVGTGANVLTF. The chain employs TRBV7-2 and TRBJ2-6; D remains unclear. The CDR3 spans 15 residues. V shed 1 base and J shed 2 bases, with 6 bases lying between them. CDR1 and CDR2 from the germline V gene are SGHTA and FQGNSA.

The genes are TRBV2 and TRBJ2-5; TRBD2 is a possible D gene (7 bases). V lost 11 bases, J lost 5 bases, and 21 bases lay in between. CDR3 length: 14 residues. Germline lookup yields CDR1 SNHLY and CDR2 FYNNEI. CDR3 amino acids: CAPGGRGGLETQYF. CDR3 nucleotide sequence: TGTGCCCCTGGGGGTAGGGGGGGCTTGGAGACCCAGTACTTC.

The CDR3 is CASSFSIPGQGVDEQFF. CDR3 DNA sequence: TGTGCCAGCAGTTTCTCGATCCCGGGACAGGGGGTCGATGAGCAGTTCTTC. The V call is TRBV27, the J call TRBJ2-1, with TRBD1 matching over 11 bases. The ends lost 3 bases at V and 8 bases at J; junction bases unmatched: 12. The CDR3 spans 17 residues. Germline V gene data show CDR1 as MNHEY and CDR2 as SMNVEV (reference sequence).

As for this clone: This is likely an artifact of a read error, given a far larger clone one base away. Here the CDR3 reads CASSSGQSYEQYF. In DNA, the CDR3 is TGTGCCAGCAGCTCGGGACAGTCCTACGAGCAGTACTTC. The chain combines TRBV7-9 with TRBJ2-7; 7 positions agree with TRBD1. Per germline, CDR1 SEHNR and CDR2 FQNEAQ (reference sequence). This CDR3 comprises 13 residues. The V segment lost 4 bases and the J segment 1 base; nucleotides outside the gene matches: 1.

As for this clone: Other DNA sequences in the sample encode the same CDR3. The V gene is TRBV27, the J gene TRBJ2-7; a weak D match, TRBD1 (5 bases). CDR3 length equals 12 residues. V lost 2 bases, J lost 5 bases, and 7 bases lay in between. Germline assignment: CDR1 MNHEY and CDR2 SMNVEV (reference sequence). CDR3 in amino acids: CASSLIGDEQYF. CDR3 coding DNA: TGTGCCAGCAGTTTAATAGGGGACGAGCAGTACTTC.

The V and J genes are TRBV29-1 and TRBJ2-7, with D perhaps matching TRBD2 (5 bases). Per germline, CDR1 SQVTM and CDR2 ANQGSEA. V lost 4 bases to trimming and J lost 4 bases, with 14 bases between them. CDR3 size: 13 residues. The CDR3 region has the DNA TGCAGCGTTGGTCCGGGGATAGGGTACGAGCAGTACTTC. This translates into CSVGPGIGYEQYF.